One sample yielded the 5 T cell receptor beta chains listed below, sequenced in a study of blood T cell repertoires in COVID-19. The protocol was immunoSEQ multiplex PCR, while the TCRdb copy is restricted to in-frame clones and leaves out a portion. The sample comprises more than 250,000 clones, approximately 85% of which are singletons, and about 1.7% rests with the top ten. The sequenced sample was peripheral blood. Every receptor here comes from a woman in her fifties or sixties with acute or convalescent COVID-19.

The chain is built from TRBV6-5 and TRBJ2-7, with D uncertain. Per germline, CDR1 MNHEY and CDR2 SVGAGI. The CDR3 runs to 13 residues. Trimming removed 5 bases at V and 3 bases at J, with 11 bases between. CDR3 sequence (DNA): TGTGCCAGCAGTCAGACTGGAAACTACGAGCAGTACTTC. Residues: CASSQTGNYEQYF.

CDR3 coding DNA: TGTGCCAGTACCCTTCACCGAGACTCCTACGAGCAGTACTTC. It specifies CASTLHRDSYEQYF. The chain joins TRBV19 to TRBJ2-7; D is unresolved. The CDR3 loop spans 14 amino acids. Between the trimmed V and J ends, which lost 7 bases and 0 bases, there was a span of 13 bases. The germline V gene encodes CDR1 LNHDA and CDR2 SQIVND (reference sequence).

This clone was detected only a few times. The rearrangement uses TRBV11-3 and TRBJ2-3; 7 bases align to TRBD1. The germline CDR1 and CDR2 sequences are SGHNT and YENEEA. V dropped 5 bases and J dropped 1; count of bases not matched to a gene: 9. This CDR3 is built from 16 residues. DNA of the CDR3: TGTGCCAGCAGCCTAGGGACAGCAGTCGGCACAGATACGCAGTATTTT. This encodes CASSLGTAVGTDTQYF.

The chain has TRBV15 and TRBJ2-3, with TRBD2 as a possible D gene (6 bases). This CDR3 has 14 residues. Germline CDR1 LNHNV, CDR2 YYDKDF (reference sequence). V was trimmed by 8 bases and J by 0 bases, leaving 12 bases between them. As DNA, the CDR3 is TGTGCCACCCGATCCGGGACTAGCACAGATACGCAGTATTTT. Encoded protein: CATRSGTSTDTQYF.

The J gene is TRBJ1-1, the V gene TRBV5-1; tentatively, D is TRBD1 (6 bases). CDR1 and CDR2 from the germline V gene are SGHRS and YFSETQ. V shed 4 bases and J shed 0 bases, with 16 bases lying between them. The CDR3 loop spans 16 amino acids. This CDR3 reads CASSLEGDTMNTEAFF. The CDR3 nucleotides read TGCGCCAGCAGCCTAGAAGGGGACACGATGAACACTGAAGCTTTCTTT.